The clone carrying this TCR beta chain was seen just once. This CDR3 has 16 amino acids. The ends were cut back, 4 bases at V and 4 bases at J, with 17 bases in the middle. Per the germline V gene, CDR1 is MGHRA and CDR2 is YSYEKL. This entry is derived from a study of shared clonotypes between healthy human individuals. Profiled with immunoSEQ multiplex PCR; TCRdb holds only in-frame clones, not every one. This sample has more than 550,000 clones, with around 70% found just once. The receptor comes from a woman in her 30s in good health. The genes are TRBV4-1 and TRBJ1-5; D not certain. Source material: memory CD4+ T cells sorted from blood. Subset: CD45RA-negative fraction. The CDR3 protein is CASSRAAGVPNQPQHF. The CDR3 DNA is TGCGCCAGCAGCCGGGCTGCCGGGGTCCCGAATCAGCCCCAGCATTTT.